The T cell receptor beta chain under discussion was sequenced for a study of blood T cell repertoires in COVID-19. The CDR3 length is 14 residues. The germline V gene encodes CDR1 MNHNS and CDR2 SASEGT. Trimming cost V 2 bases and J 3 bases, with 10 bases left between them. Using immunoSEQ multiplex PCR, the repertoire was profiled, and TCRdb retains in-frame clones only, with some absent. The data contain under 300,000 clones, 75% to 90% of them singletons. The chain joins TRBV6-1 to TRBJ1-1; D is possibly TRBD1 (5 bases). The source material was peripheral blood. This TCR came from a man aged 45-65 years with acute or convalescent COVID-19. The CDR3 sequence: CASSEYRGDTEAFF. The CDR3 DNA reads TGTGCCAGCAGTGAATATCGGGGGGACACTGAAGCTTTCTTT.